Listed below are T cell receptor beta chains from one sample, sequenced in a study of T cell responses to AZD1222 COVID-19 vaccine. Sequencing was performed with immunoSEQ multiplex PCR; in TCRdb, only in-frame clones are kept and a portion is missing. The sample yields about 50,000 clones, 80% to 90% seen once. The sequencing used peripheral blood, collected on day 0 of AZD1222 vaccination. The receptors come from an adult in good health. Both conserved end residues are part of each CDR3. Each record gives: clone size, J gene, D gene, V gene, CDR3 protein, CDR3 DNA. D genes are given only for firm matches. Size is stated for part of the rows, as once, few or many counts, or as a class when the clone is expanded.

clone_size: .
j_call: TRBJ2-3
d_call: .
v_call: TRBV14
cdr3_aa: CASSQELASTDTQYF
cdr3_nt: TGTGCCAGCAGCCAAGAACTCGCTAGCACAGATACGCAGTATTTT

clone_size: .
j_call: TRBJ2-7
d_call: TRBD1
v_call: TRBV10-3
cdr3_aa: CAISGDRASYEQYF
cdr3_nt: TGTGCCATCAGTGGGGACAGGGCTTCCTACGAGCAGTACTTC

clone_size: once
j_call: TRBJ2-3
d_call: TRBD2
v_call: TRBV29-1
cdr3_aa: CSVELVGSGGRTDTQYF
cdr3_nt: TGCAGCGTTGAATTGGTGGGTAGCGGGGGACGCACAGATACGCAGTATTTT

clone_size: .
j_call: TRBJ2-7
d_call: .
v_call: TRBV28
cdr3_aa: CASSLTLTGTAVYEQYF
cdr3_nt: TGTGCCAGCAGTTTGACGTTAACCGGGACTGCAGTCTACGAGCAGTACTTC

clone_size: .
j_call: TRBJ2-7
d_call: .
v_call: TRBV12-3/TRBV12-4
cdr3_aa: CASNLGRGYEQYF
cdr3_nt: TGTGCCAGCAATCTAGGACGGGGCTACGAGCAGTACTTC

clone_size: .
j_call: TRBJ2-7
d_call: .
v_call: TRBV7-2
cdr3_aa: CASSLDSGSPGYEQYF
cdr3_nt: TGTGCCAGCAGCTTAGATTCAGGGTCGCCAGGTTACGAGCAGTACTTC

clone_size: few
j_call: TRBJ1-2
d_call: .
v_call: TRBV6-5
cdr3_aa: CASSYSGWTVPYGYTF
cdr3_nt: TGTGCCAGCAGTTACTCGGGCTGGACAGTACCTTATGGCTACACCTTC

clone_size: .
j_call: TRBJ1-1
d_call: .
v_call: TRBV9
cdr3_aa: CASVGHLNTEAFF
cdr3_nt: TGTGCCAGCGTGGGACACCTGAACACTGAAGCTTTCTTT

clone_size: .
j_call: TRBJ2-7
d_call: TRBD1
v_call: TRBV19
cdr3_aa: CASSPRDRDSYEQYF
cdr3_nt: TGTGCCAGTAGTCCGAGGGACAGGGACTCCTACGAGCAGTACTTC

clone_size: .
j_call: TRBJ1-2
d_call: .
v_call: TRBV28
cdr3_aa: CASRLGYGYTF
cdr3_nt: TGTGCCAGCAGGCTGGGGTATGGCTACACCTTC

clone_size: .
j_call: TRBJ2-5
d_call: .
v_call: TRBV6-7
cdr3_aa: CASSYASWETQYF
cdr3_nt: TGTGCCAGCAGTTACGCTAGTTGGGAGACCCAGTACTTC

clone_size: .
j_call: TRBJ1-4
d_call: .
v_call: TRBV5-1
cdr3_aa: CASSIRQAATNEKLFF
cdr3_nt: TGCGCCAGCTCCATTAGACAGGCTGCAACTAATGAAAAACTGTTTTTT

clone_size: .
j_call: TRBJ1-5
d_call: .
v_call: TRBV5-1
cdr3_aa: CASSVSAGDSQPQHF
cdr3_nt: TGCGCCAGCAGCGTTAGTGCTGGTGATAGTCAGCCCCAGCATTTT

clone_size: .
j_call: TRBJ1-2
d_call: .
v_call: TRBV9
cdr3_aa: CASSARDGVNDGYTF
cdr3_nt: TGTGCCAGCAGCGCCCGGGACGGCGTAAATGATGGCTACACCTTC

clone_size: once
j_call: TRBJ1-6
d_call: .
v_call: TRBV19
cdr3_aa: CASSIDRISPLHF
cdr3_nt: TGTGCCAGTAGTATCGACAGAATCTCACCCCTCCACTTT

clone_size: .
j_call: TRBJ2-3
d_call: .
v_call: TRBV27
cdr3_aa: CASSLGTADTQYF
cdr3_nt: TGTGCCAGCAGTTTAGGGACGGCAGATACGCAGTATTTT

clone_size: once
j_call: TRBJ1-1
d_call: .
v_call: TRBV2
cdr3_aa: CASRGPLNTEAFF
cdr3_nt: TGTGCCAGTCGTGGCCCCTTGAACACTGAAGCTTTCTTT

clone_size: .
j_call: TRBJ1-4
d_call: .
v_call: TRBV3-1/TRBV3-2
cdr3_aa: CASSPNTFNEKLFF
cdr3_nt: TGTGCCAGCAGCCCGAACACCTTTAATGAAAAACTGTTTTTT

clone_size: .
j_call: TRBJ1-2
d_call: .
v_call: TRBV28
cdr3_aa: CASMTEFYGYTF
cdr3_nt: TGTGCCAGCATGACAGAGTTTTATGGCTACACCTTC

clone_size: .
j_call: TRBJ2-7
d_call: .
v_call: TRBV6-5
cdr3_aa: CATYGSGQNYEQYF
cdr3_nt: TGTGCCACCTACGGGTCTGGACAGAACTACGAGCAGTACTTC

clone_size: .
j_call: TRBJ1-5
d_call: TRBD1
v_call: TRBV28
cdr3_aa: CASSPGTGGQPQHF
cdr3_nt: TGTGCCAGCAGTCCCGGGACAGGGGGCCAGCCCCAGCATTTT

clone_size: medium-sized
j_call: TRBJ2-2
d_call: TRBD1
v_call: TRBV4-1
cdr3_aa: CASSTDRGYDGELFF
cdr3_nt: TGCGCCAGCAGTACGGACAGGGGTTATGACGGGGAGCTGTTTTTT

clone_size: .
j_call: TRBJ2-2
d_call: .
v_call: TRBV11-3
cdr3_aa: CASSRRLQDTGELFF
cdr3_nt: TGTGCCAGTAGTCGGCGCCTCCAAGACACCGGGGAGCTGTTTTTT

clone_size: .
j_call: TRBJ1-2
d_call: TRBD1
v_call: TRBV5-1
cdr3_aa: CASSLAPSGGMNYGYTF
cdr3_nt: TGCGCCAGCAGCTTGGCCCCTTCAGGGGGGATGAACTATGGCTACACCTTC

clone_size: .
j_call: TRBJ2-1
d_call: .
v_call: TRBV12-5
cdr3_aa: CASGLPARSDEQFF
cdr3_nt: TGTGCTAGTGGCCTTCCCGCCAGGAGCGATGAGCAGTTCTTC

clone_size: .
j_call: TRBJ1-5
d_call: .
v_call: TRBV11-2
cdr3_aa: CASSLEGYQPQHF
cdr3_nt: TGTGCCAGCAGCTTAGAAGGCTACCAGCCCCAGCATTTT

clone_size: .
j_call: TRBJ2-3
d_call: .
v_call: TRBV7-8
cdr3_aa: CASSPNRDTQYF
cdr3_nt: TGTGCCAGCAGCCCTAACCGGGATACGCAGTATTTT

clone_size: .
j_call: TRBJ1-2
d_call: .
v_call: TRBV3-1/TRBV3-2
cdr3_aa: CASSQSPPSRYGYTF
cdr3_nt: TGTGCCAGCAGCCAAAGTCCACCGAGCCGATATGGCTACACCTTC

clone_size: few
j_call: TRBJ1-1
d_call: TRBD1
v_call: TRBV11-2
cdr3_aa: CASSWTGEAFF
cdr3_nt: TGTGCCAGCAGCTGGACAGGGGAAGCTTTCTTT

clone_size: .
j_call: TRBJ2-4
d_call: TRBD1
v_call: TRBV28
cdr3_aa: CASSGRQGRQNIQYF
cdr3_nt: TGTGCCAGCAGTGGAAGACAGGGCCGCCAAAACATTCAGTACTTC

clone_size: .
j_call: TRBJ2-3
d_call: TRBD1
v_call: TRBV3-1/TRBV3-2
cdr3_aa: CASSPYSDRKDTQYF
cdr3_nt: TGTGCCAGCAGTCCTTACTCGGACAGGAAGGATACGCAGTATTTT

clone_size: .
j_call: TRBJ1-6
d_call: .
v_call: TRBV6-5
cdr3_aa: CASGSYNNSPLHF
cdr3_nt: TGTGCCAGCGGGTCTTACAATAATTCACCCCTCCACTTT

clone_size: .
j_call: TRBJ1-1
d_call: .
v_call: TRBV15
cdr3_aa: CATSRDLGGGEAFF
cdr3_nt: TGTGCCACCAGCAGAGATCTCGGGGGCGGTGAAGCTTTCTTT

clone_size: .
j_call: TRBJ2-3
d_call: .
v_call: TRBV9
cdr3_aa: CASNEGVHTDTQYF
cdr3_nt: TGTGCCAGCAACGAGGGGGTCCACACAGATACGCAGTATTTT

clone_size: .
j_call: TRBJ2-5
d_call: TRBD1
v_call: TRBV9
cdr3_aa: CASSVSRQGHLQETQYF
cdr3_nt: TGTGCCAGCAGCGTATCCCGACAGGGACATCTCCAAGAGACCCAGTACTTC

clone_size: .
j_call: TRBJ1-2
d_call: TRBD1
v_call: TRBV28
cdr3_aa: CASSLEGQLYGYTF
cdr3_nt: TGTGCCAGCAGTTTAGAGGGACAGCTATATGGCTACACCTTC

clone_size: once
j_call: TRBJ1-4
d_call: .
v_call: TRBV28
cdr3_aa: CASTGNEKLFF
cdr3_nt: TGTGCCAGCACGGGAAATGAAAAACTGTTTTTT

clone_size: .
j_call: TRBJ1-1
d_call: .
v_call: TRBV5-1
cdr3_aa: CASRYGVEAFF
cdr3_nt: TGCGCCAGCAGATACGGGGTTGAAGCTTTCTTT

clone_size: few
j_call: TRBJ2-2
d_call: TRBD1
v_call: TRBV7-9
cdr3_aa: CARDRGANTGELFF
cdr3_nt: TGTGCCAGAGACAGGGGAGCGAACACCGGGGAGCTGTTTTTT

clone_size: .
j_call: TRBJ1-4
d_call: .
v_call: TRBV2
cdr3_aa: CASSYRTTTNEKLFF
cdr3_nt: TGTGCCAGCAGTTATAGGACCACCACTAATGAAAAACTGTTTTTT

clone_size: .
j_call: TRBJ1-1
d_call: TRBD1
v_call: TRBV7-9
cdr3_aa: CASRISGTGGLNTEAFF
cdr3_nt: TGTGCCAGCAGAATCTCCGGGACAGGGGGCTTGAACACTGAAGCTTTCTTT

clone_size: few
j_call: TRBJ2-1
d_call: .
v_call: TRBV5-4
cdr3_aa: CASSFSSVSFDNEQFF
cdr3_nt: TGTGCCAGCAGCTTTTCTAGCGTTTCCTTCGACAATGAGCAGTTCTTC

clone_size: .
j_call: TRBJ1-2
d_call: TRBD1
v_call: TRBV24-1
cdr3_aa: CATSDSDRGGYTF
cdr3_nt: TGTGCCACCAGTGATAGTGACAGGGGTGGCTACACCTTC

clone_size: .
j_call: TRBJ2-1
d_call: TRBD2
v_call: TRBV28
cdr3_aa: CASNKLAGGLDEQFF
cdr3_nt: TGTGCCAGCAACAAACTAGCGGGGGGGCTCGATGAGCAGTTCTTC

clone_size: .
j_call: TRBJ1-6
d_call: .
v_call: TRBV11-2
cdr3_aa: CASSLGLGGDFGSPLHF
cdr3_nt: TGTGCCAGCAGCTTAGGGTTAGGGGGGGATTTTGGATCACCCCTCCACTTT

clone_size: few
j_call: TRBJ1-5
d_call: .
v_call: TRBV7-3
cdr3_aa: CARKQGPQHF
cdr3_nt: TGTGCCAGGAAACAGGGGCCCCAGCATTTT

clone_size: .
j_call: TRBJ2-1
d_call: .
v_call: TRBV5-1
cdr3_aa: CASSRGWESERTSGNEQFF
cdr3_nt: TGCGCCAGCAGCCGTGGGTGGGAATCCGAAAGGACCTCGGGGAATGAGCAGTTCTTC

clone_size: .
j_call: TRBJ1-3
d_call: .
v_call: TRBV6-5
cdr3_aa: CASSREGGRNTIYF
cdr3_nt: TGTGCCAGCAGCCGCGAGGGGGGGAGAAACACCATATATTTT

clone_size: .
j_call: TRBJ1-5
d_call: .
v_call: TRBV15
cdr3_aa: CATSHIGDLYSNQPQHF
cdr3_nt: TGTGCCACCAGCCACATCGGGGACCTTTATAGCAATCAGCCCCAGCATTTT

clone_size: .
j_call: TRBJ2-1
d_call: .
v_call: TRBV6-5
cdr3_aa: CASSSTGGPYNEQFF
cdr3_nt: TGTGCCAGCAGTTCTACGGGGGGCCCCTACAATGAGCAGTTCTTC

clone_size: .
j_call: TRBJ2-1
d_call: TRBD1
v_call: TRBV27
cdr3_aa: CASSPGTGDYEQFF
cdr3_nt: TGTGCCAGCAGTCCCGGGACAGGGGACTATGAGCAGTTCTTC

clone_size: .
j_call: TRBJ1-2
d_call: TRBD1
v_call: TRBV19
cdr3_aa: CASGSTGYYGYTF
cdr3_nt: TGTGCCAGTGGGTCGACAGGGTACTATGGCTACACCTTC

clone_size: .
j_call: TRBJ1-2
d_call: .
v_call: TRBV19
cdr3_aa: CASSILGGLGYTF
cdr3_nt: TGTGCCAGTAGTATACTCGGAGGGCTGGGCTACACCTTC